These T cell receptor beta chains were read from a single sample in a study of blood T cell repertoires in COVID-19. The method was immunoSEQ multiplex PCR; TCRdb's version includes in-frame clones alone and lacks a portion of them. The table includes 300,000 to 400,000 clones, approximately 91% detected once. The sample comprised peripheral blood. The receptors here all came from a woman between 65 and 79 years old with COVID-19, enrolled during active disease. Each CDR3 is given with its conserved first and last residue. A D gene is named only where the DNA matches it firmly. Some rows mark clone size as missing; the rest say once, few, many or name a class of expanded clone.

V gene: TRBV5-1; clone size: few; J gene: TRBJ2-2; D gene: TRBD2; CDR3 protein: CASSLALAGANTGELFF
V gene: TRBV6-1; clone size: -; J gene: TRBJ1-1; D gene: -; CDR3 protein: CASSEQGLNTEAFF
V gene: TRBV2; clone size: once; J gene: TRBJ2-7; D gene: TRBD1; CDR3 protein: CASARDRESEQYF
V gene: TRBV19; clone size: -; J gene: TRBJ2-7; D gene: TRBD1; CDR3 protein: CASSIGQGASYEQYF
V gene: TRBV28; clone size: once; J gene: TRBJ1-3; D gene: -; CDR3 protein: CASSLTDIGNTIYF
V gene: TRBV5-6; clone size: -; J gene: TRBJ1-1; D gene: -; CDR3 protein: CASSLGSRRWTEAFF
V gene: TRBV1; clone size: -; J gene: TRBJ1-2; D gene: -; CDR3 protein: CTSSRGVPYGYTF
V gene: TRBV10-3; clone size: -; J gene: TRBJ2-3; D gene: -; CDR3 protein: CAISEKQGGQYF
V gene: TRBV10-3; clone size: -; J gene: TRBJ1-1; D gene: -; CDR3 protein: CAIGQNTEAFF
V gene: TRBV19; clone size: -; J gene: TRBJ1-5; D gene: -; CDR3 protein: CASSISRGGYSNQPQHF
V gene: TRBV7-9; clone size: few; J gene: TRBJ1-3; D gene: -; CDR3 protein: CASSSVGNTIYF
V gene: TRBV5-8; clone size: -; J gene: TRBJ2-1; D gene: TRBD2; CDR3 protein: CASSLWLAGGNEQFF
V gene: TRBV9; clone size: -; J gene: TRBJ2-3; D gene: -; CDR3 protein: CASSGGPLDTQYF
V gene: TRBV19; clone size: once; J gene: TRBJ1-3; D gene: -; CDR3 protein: CASSNFQGNTIYF
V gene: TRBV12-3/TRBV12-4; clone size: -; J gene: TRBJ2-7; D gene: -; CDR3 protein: CASSFGYQSEQYF
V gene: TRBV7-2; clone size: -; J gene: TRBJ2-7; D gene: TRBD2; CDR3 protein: CASSREGTSGAYEQYF